This is a list of T cell receptor beta chains from one sample in a study of T cell responses to AZD1222 COVID-19 vaccine. Clones were read by immunoSEQ multiplex PCR, and TCRdb kept only the in-frame ones, dropping some. The sample has about 75,000 clones, around 89% seen once. Here the sequenced sample was peripheral blood, taken 28 days after the second dose of the MenACWY control vaccine. The receptors here all came from an adult who received the MenACWY meningococcal vaccine as a control. Both conserved end residues are part of each CDR3. The D gene is left open where the match is weak. The size of a clone is reported for some rows only, either as once, few or many, or as a class for expanded clones.

cdr3_nt: TGTGCCAGCAGCCAAGATACCTACTGGCGGGGGGGCACTGAGCAGTTCTTC; cdr3_aa: CASSQDTYWRGGTEQFF; cdr3_length: 17; clone_size: -; v_call: TRBV14; j_call: TRBJ2-1; d_call: TRBD2
cdr3_nt: TGTGCCATCAGTGAGTCAGGGCAGGGGAATTCACCCCTCCACTTT; cdr3_aa: CAISESGQGNSPLHF; cdr3_length: 15; clone_size: -; v_call: TRBV10-3; j_call: TRBJ1-6; d_call: -
cdr3_nt: TGTGCCAGTAGTTCAGATTCCTTCTCTGGAAACACCATATATTTT; cdr3_aa: CASSSDSFSGNTIYF; cdr3_length: 15; clone_size: -; v_call: TRBV19; j_call: TRBJ1-3; d_call: -
cdr3_nt: TGCGCCAGCAGCCAAGTTTGGGACATGTCCTACGAGCAGTACTTC; cdr3_aa: CASSQVWDMSYEQYF; cdr3_length: 15; clone_size: -; v_call: TRBV4-3; j_call: TRBJ2-7; d_call: -
cdr3_nt: TGTGCCAGCAGTGTTACACGGAACACTGAAGCTTTCTTT; cdr3_aa: CASSVTRNTEAFF; cdr3_length: 13; clone_size: -; v_call: TRBV2; j_call: TRBJ1-1; d_call: -
cdr3_nt: TGTGCCAGCAGCTTGGAGCGGGGGGGCTACAATGAGCAGTTCTTC; cdr3_aa: CASSLERGGYNEQFF; cdr3_length: 15; clone_size: -; v_call: TRBV5-6; j_call: TRBJ2-1; d_call: TRBD2
cdr3_nt: TGCGCCAGCAGCTTGAGGGGGGGCGGCACAGATACGCAGTATTTT; cdr3_aa: CASSLRGGGTDTQYF; cdr3_length: 15; clone_size: -; v_call: TRBV5-1; j_call: TRBJ2-3; d_call: -
cdr3_nt: TGTGCCAGCAGCCCGGGGACAGTCCCTGGAAACACCATATATTTT; cdr3_aa: CASSPGTVPGNTIYF; cdr3_length: 15; clone_size: -; v_call: TRBV16; j_call: TRBJ1-3; d_call: TRBD1
cdr3_nt: TGTGCCAGTAGTATAGTCGAGGGATGGACTGAAGCTTTCTTT; cdr3_aa: CASSIVEGWTEAFF; cdr3_length: 14; clone_size: -; v_call: TRBV19; j_call: TRBJ1-1; d_call: -
cdr3_nt: TGTGCCAGCACACAGACTGAAGCTTTCTTT; cdr3_aa: CASTQTEAFF; cdr3_length: 10; clone_size: few; v_call: TRBV6-8; j_call: TRBJ1-1; d_call: -
cdr3_nt: TGTGCCAGCAGTCGACAGAACCTCTATAGCAATCAGCCCCAGCATTTT; cdr3_aa: CASSRQNLYSNQPQHF; cdr3_length: 16; clone_size: -; v_call: TRBV6-2/TRBV6-3; j_call: TRBJ1-5; d_call: -
cdr3_nt: TGCGCCAGCAGCTCTTCGACAGGGGGGATGAACACTGAAGCTTTCTTT; cdr3_aa: CASSSSTGGMNTEAFF; cdr3_length: 16; clone_size: -; v_call: TRBV5-1; j_call: TRBJ1-1; d_call: TRBD1
cdr3_nt: TGTGCCAGCCCAACGATGTTCAACACTGAAGCTTTCTTT; cdr3_aa: CASPTMFNTEAFF; cdr3_length: 13; clone_size: -; v_call: TRBV27; j_call: TRBJ1-1; d_call: -
cdr3_nt: TGTGCCAGTAGTACCTTGGTAGGCTACACCTTC; cdr3_aa: CASSTLVGYTF; cdr3_length: 11; clone_size: -; v_call: TRBV19; j_call: TRBJ1-2; d_call: -
cdr3_nt: TGCGCCAGCAGCTGGGTCACTGGGACAGGCTACGAGCAGTACTTC; cdr3_aa: CASSWVTGTGYEQYF; cdr3_length: 15; clone_size: -; v_call: TRBV5-1; j_call: TRBJ2-7; d_call: TRBD1
cdr3_nt: TGTGCCAGCACCGAGATTATGAACACTGAAGCTTTCTTT; cdr3_aa: CASTEIMNTEAFF; cdr3_length: 13; clone_size: -; v_call: TRBV12-3/TRBV12-4; j_call: TRBJ1-1; d_call: -